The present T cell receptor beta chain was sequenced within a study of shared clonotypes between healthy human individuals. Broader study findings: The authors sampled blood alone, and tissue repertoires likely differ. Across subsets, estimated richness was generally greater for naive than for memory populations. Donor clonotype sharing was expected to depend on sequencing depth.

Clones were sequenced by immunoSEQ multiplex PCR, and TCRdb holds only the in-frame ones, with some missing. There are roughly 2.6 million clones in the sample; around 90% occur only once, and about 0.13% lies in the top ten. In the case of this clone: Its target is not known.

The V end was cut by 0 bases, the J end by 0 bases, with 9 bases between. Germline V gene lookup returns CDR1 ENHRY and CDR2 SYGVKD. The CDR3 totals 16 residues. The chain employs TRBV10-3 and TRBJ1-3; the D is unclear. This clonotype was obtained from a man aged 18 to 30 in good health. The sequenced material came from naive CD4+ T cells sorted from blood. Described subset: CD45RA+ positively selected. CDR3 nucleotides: TGTGCCATCAGTGAGTCCGGCAGATTCTCTGGAAACACCATATATTTT. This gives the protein CAISESGRFSGNTIYF.